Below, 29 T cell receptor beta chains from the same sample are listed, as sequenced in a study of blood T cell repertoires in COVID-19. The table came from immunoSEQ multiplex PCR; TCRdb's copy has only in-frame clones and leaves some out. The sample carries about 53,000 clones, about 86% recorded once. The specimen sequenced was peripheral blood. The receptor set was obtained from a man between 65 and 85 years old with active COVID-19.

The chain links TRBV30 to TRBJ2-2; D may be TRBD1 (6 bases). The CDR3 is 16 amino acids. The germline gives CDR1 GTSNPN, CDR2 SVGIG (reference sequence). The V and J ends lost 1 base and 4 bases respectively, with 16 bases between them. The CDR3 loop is CAWSAQLRGSTGELFF. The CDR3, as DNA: TGTGCCTGGAGTGCCCAGCTGAGGGGGAGCACCGGGGAGCTGTTTTTT. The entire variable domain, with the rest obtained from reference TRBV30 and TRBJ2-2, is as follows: SQTIHQWPATLVQPVGSPLSLECTVEGTSNPNLYWYRQAAGRGLQLLFYSVGIGQISSEVPQNLSASRPQDRQFILSSKKLLLSDSGFYLCAWSAQLRGSTGELFFGEGSRLTVL.

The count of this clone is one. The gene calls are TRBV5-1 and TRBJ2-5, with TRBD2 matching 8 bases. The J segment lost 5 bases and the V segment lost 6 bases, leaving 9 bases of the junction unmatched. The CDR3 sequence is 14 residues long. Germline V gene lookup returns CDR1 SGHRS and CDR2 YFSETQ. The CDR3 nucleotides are TGCGCCAGCACCCAATGGGGCGGGAGGGAGACCCAGTACTTC. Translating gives CASTQWGGRETQYF.

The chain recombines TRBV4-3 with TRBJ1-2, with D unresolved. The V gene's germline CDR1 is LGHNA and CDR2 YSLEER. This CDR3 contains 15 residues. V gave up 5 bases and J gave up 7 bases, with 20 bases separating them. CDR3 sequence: CASSLRAGFGRGYTF. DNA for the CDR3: TGCGCCAGCAGCTTAAGGGCGGGGTTTGGACGTGGCTACACCTTC.

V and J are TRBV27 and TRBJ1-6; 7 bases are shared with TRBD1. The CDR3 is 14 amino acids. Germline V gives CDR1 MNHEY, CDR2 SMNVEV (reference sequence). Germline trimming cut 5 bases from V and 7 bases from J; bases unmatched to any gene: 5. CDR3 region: CASSLGQVNSPLHF. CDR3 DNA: TGTGCCAGCAGTCTCGGACAGGTGAATTCACCCCTCCACTTT.

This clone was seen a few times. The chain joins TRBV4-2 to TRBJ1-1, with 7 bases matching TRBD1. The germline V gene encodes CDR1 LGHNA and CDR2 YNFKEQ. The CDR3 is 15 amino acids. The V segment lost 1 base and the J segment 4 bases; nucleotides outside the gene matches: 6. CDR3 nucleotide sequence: TGTGCCAGCAGCCAAGCTGACAGGGCGGGCACTGAAGCTTTCTTT. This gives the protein CASSQADRAGTEAFF.

The CDR3 here is CASSLLTGANTEAFF. The CDR3 bases are TGTGCCAGCAGCTTGCTGACAGGGGCGAACACTGAAGCTTTCTTT. The rearrangement uses TRBV5-6 and TRBJ1-1; 8 nucleotides match TRBD1. Germline trimming cut 1 base from V and 1 base from J; bases unmatched to any gene: 3. The CDR3 runs 15 residues. The germline V gene has CDR1 SGHDT and CDR2 YYEEEE.

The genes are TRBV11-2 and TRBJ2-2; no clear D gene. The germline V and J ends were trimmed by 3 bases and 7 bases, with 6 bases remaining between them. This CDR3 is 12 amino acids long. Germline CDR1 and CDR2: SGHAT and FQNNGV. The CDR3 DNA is TGTGCCAGCAGCTTGGGCGTCGGGGAGCTGTTTTTT. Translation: CASSLGVGELFF.

CDR3 in amino acids: CASSDSAGGNQPQHF. CDR3 DNA: TGTGCCAGCAGTGACTCAGCGGGGGGCAATCAGCCCCAGCATTTT. V gene TRBV6-4 combines with J gene TRBJ1-5; a weak D match, TRBD1 (5 bases). In germline, CDR1 is MRHNA, CDR2 SNTAGT. The CDR3 contains 15 residues. Trimming pared 0 bases from V and 2 bases from J, leaving 8 bases between.

The CDR3 sequence is CASRNLGGNQPQHF. The CDR3 DNA sequence: TGTGCCAGTAGAAATCTAGGGGGCAATCAGCCCCAGCATTTT. This sequence joins TRBV19 and TRBJ1-5, with D perhaps TRBD1 (5 bases). V gave up 6 bases and J gave up 2 bases, with 11 bases separating them. This CDR3 is 14 amino acids long. In germline, CDR1 is LNHDA, CDR2 SQIVND (reference sequence). The full variable domain, its missing parts supplied by reference TRBV19 and TRBJ1-5, is DGGITQSPKYLFRKEGQNVTLSCEQNLNHDAMYWYRQDPGQGLRLIYYSQIVNDFQKGDIAEGYSVSREKKESFPLTVTSAQKNPTAFYLCASRNLGGNQPQHFGDGTRLSIL.

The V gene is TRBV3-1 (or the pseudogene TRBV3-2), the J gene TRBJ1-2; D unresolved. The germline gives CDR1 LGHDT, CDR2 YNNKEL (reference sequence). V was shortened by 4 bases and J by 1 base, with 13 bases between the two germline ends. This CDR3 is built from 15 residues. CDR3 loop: CASSPSPSLNYGYTF. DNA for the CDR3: TGTGCCAGCAGCCCCTCTCCGTCCCTTAACTATGGCTACACCTTC.

In nucleotides, the CDR3 is TGTGCCAGCAGCTTATCGTCTAGCGGGGGGGAAGAGACCCAGTACTTC. This translates into CASSLSSSGGEETQYF. The V and J genes are TRBV7-3 and TRBJ2-5; 12 bases line up with TRBD2. The V gene end was trimmed by 2 bases and the J gene end by 3 bases; junction bases not matched to a gene: 4. CDR1 and CDR2 (germline): SGHTA, FQGTGA. This CDR3 has 16 residues.

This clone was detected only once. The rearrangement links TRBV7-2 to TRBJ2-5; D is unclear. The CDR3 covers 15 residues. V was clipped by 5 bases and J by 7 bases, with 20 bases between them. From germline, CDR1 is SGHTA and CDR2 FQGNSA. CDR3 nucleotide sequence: TGTGCCAGCAGCCCCTCAGCGACCCACGAGGCGACCCAGTACTTC. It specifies CASSPSATHEATQYF.

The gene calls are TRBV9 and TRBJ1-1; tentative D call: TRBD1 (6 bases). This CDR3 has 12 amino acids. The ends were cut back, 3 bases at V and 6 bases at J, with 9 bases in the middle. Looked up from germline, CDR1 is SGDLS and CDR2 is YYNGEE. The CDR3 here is CASSAGGAEAFF. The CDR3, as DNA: TGTGCCAGCAGCGCGGGGGGCGCTGAAGCTTTCTTT.

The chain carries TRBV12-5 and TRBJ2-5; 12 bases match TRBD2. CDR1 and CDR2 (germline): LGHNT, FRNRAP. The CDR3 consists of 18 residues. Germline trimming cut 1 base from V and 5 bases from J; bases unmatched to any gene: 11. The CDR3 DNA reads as TGTGCTAGTGGTTTGGAAACCCTAGCGGGGGGGCGAGGGGAGACCCAGTACTTC. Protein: CASGLETLAGGRGETQYF.

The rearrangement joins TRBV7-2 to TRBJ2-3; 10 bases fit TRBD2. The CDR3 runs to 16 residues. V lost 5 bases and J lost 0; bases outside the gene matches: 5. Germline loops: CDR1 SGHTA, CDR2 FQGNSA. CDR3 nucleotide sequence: TGTGCCAGCAGCCGGCAGCGGGGGGGAAGCACAGATACGCAGTATTTT. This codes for CASSRQRGGSTDTQYF.

Here the CDR3 reads CASSIAGGNSGNTIYF. The CDR3 coding sequence is TGTGCCAGTAGTATAGCAGGAGGGAACTCTGGAAACACCATATATTTT. The rearrangement joins TRBV19 to TRBJ1-3; D is unresolved. V was trimmed by 1 base and J by 0 bases, leaving 10 bases between them. Germline CDR1 reads LNHDA; CDR2 reads SQIVND (reference sequence). The CDR3 has 16 amino acids.

As DNA, the CDR3 is TGCAGCGTTTCTTTTAGCGGGGCAGCGGGAGAGACCCAGTACTTC. Amino acids: CSVSFSGAAGETQYF. The chain joins TRBV29-1 to TRBJ2-5, with TRBD2 matching 8 bases. This CDR3 is 15 amino acids long. Germline V CDR1 and CDR2: SQVTM, ANQGSEA. V lost 5 bases, J lost 4 bases, and 12 bases stayed unmatched.

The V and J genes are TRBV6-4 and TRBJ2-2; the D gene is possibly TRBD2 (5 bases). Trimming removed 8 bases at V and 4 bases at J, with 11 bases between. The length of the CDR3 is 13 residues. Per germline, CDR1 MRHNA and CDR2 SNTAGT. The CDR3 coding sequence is TGTGCCAGCGGGAAAGAGGGCACCGGGGAGCTGTTTTTT. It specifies CASGKEGTGELFF.

CDR3 nucleotide sequence: TGTGCCACCAAGGCGTGGACAATCGACGTGACCCAGTACTTC. Its translation: CATKAWTIDVTQYF. This rearrangement joins TRBV27 to TRBJ2-5; maybe TRBD1 (5 bases). This CDR3 has 14 amino acids. Germline assignment: CDR1 MNHEY and CDR2 SMNVEV (reference sequence). V lost 10 bases and J lost 7, with 22 bases in between.

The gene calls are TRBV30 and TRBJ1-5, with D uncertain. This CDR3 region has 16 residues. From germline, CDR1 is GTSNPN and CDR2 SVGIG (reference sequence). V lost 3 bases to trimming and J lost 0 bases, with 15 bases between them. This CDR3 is CAWSPSGRDSNQPQHF. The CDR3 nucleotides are TGTGCCTGGAGCCCTAGCGGGAGGGATAGCAATCAGCCCCAGCATTTT.

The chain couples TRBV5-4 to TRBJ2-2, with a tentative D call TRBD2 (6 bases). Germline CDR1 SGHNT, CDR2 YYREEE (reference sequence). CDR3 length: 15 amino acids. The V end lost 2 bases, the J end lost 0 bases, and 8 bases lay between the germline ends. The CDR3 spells CASSLLATNTGELFF. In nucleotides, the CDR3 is TGTGCCAGCAGCTTACTAGCCACGAACACCGGGGAGCTGTTTTTT.

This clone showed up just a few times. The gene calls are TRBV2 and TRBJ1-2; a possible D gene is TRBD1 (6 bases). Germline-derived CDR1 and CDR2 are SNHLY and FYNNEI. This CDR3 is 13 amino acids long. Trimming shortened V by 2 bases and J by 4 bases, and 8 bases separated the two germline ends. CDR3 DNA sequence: TGTGCCAGCAGTGAAATCAGGGGCTATGGCTACACCTTC. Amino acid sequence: CASSEIRGYGYTF.

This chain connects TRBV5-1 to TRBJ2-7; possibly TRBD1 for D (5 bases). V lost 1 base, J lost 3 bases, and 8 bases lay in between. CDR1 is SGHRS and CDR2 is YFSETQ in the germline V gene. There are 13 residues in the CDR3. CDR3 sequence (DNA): TGCGCCAGCAGCTTGTTAAGGGGCTACGAGCAGTACTTC. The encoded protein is CASSLLRGYEQYF.

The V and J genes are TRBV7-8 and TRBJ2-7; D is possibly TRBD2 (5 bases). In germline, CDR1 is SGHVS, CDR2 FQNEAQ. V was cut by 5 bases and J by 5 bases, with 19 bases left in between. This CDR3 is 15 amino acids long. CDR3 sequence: CASSPRVGAVDEQYF. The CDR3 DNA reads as TGTGCCAGCAGCCCTCGAGTGGGAGCAGTCGACGAGCAGTACTTC. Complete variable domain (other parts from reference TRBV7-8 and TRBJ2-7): GAGVSQSPRYKVAKRGQDVALRCDPISGHVSLFWYQQALGQGPEFLTYFQNEAQLDKSGLPSDRFFAERPEGSVSTLKIQRTQQEDSAVYLCASSPRVGAVDEQYFGPGTRLTVT.

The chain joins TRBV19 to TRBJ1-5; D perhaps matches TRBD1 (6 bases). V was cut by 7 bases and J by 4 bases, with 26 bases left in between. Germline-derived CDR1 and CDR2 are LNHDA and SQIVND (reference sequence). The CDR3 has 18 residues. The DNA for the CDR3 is TGTGCCAGTACCCAGTCTTGGTCTGGACAGCTAATAAATCAGCCCCAGCATTTT. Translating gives CASTQSWSGQLINQPQHF.

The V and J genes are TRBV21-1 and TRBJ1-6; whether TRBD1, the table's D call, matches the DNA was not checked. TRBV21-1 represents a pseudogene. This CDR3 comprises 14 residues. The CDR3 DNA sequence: TGTGCCAGCAGGGCGAAACAGGGGTCGGCACCCCTCCACTTT. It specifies CASRAKQGSAPLHF.

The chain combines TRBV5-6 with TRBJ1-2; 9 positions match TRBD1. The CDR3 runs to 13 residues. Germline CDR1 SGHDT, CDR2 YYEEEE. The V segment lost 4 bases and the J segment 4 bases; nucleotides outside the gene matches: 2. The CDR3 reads CASSGGQGYGYTF. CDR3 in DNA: TGTGCCAGCAGCGGGGGACAGGGCTATGGCTACACCTTC.

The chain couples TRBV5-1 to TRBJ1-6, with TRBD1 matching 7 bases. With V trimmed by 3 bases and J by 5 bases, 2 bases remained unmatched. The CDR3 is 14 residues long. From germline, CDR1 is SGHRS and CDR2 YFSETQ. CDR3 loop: CASSSGQNNSPLHF. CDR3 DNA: TGCGCCAGCAGCTCGGGACAGAATAATTCACCCCTCCACTTT.

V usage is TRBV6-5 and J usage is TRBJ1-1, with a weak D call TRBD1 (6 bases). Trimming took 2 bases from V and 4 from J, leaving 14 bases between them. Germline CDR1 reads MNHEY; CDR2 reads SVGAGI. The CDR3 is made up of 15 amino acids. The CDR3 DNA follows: TGTGCCAGCAGTTACCAGGGGTTCGTTTCCACTGAAGCTTTCTTT. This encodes CASSYQGFVSTEAFF.